One and the same sample provided the 25 T cell receptor beta chains below, sequenced in a study of CD8 T cells in Susac syndrome. With random hexamers, 0.5 to 1 ug RNA was reverse transcribed. A single record per CDR3 protein comes from TCRdb applying MiXCR to the immunoSEQ multiplex PCR reads. Altogether approximately 100,000 distinct CDR3 sequences are present, roughly 95% being singletons, with the ten largest covering about 0.1%. Source material: CD4+ T cells from PBMCs. These receptors were collected from a human donor in good health.

CDR3 nucleotide sequence: TGTGCCAGCTCACCCGGGGCCGAGAGAGGAGGACTTCAAAATCAGCCCCAGCATTTT. This gives the protein CASSPGAERGGLQNQPQHF. The chain carries TRBV18 and TRBJ1-5, with D perhaps TRBD1 (5 bases). Per germline, CDR1 KGHSH and CDR2 LQKENI. CDR3 length: 19 residues. V was trimmed by 3 bases and J by 4 bases, leaving 25 bases between them.

This clonotype has only one observation. An end of the junction differs from the germline gene, which may be a read error. The chain couples TRBV4-1 to TRBJ2-3; D gene unclear. Per germline, CDR1 MGHRA and CDR2 YSYEKL. CDR3 length: 12 residues. CDR3 in amino acids: CASNQGLDTQYF. The CDR3 coding sequence is TGCGCCAGCAACCAAGGCTTAGATACGCAGTATTTT.

The gene calls are TRBV30 and TRBJ2-3; 9 nucleotides align to TRBD2. This CDR3 comprises 15 residues. Germline values: CDR1 GTSNPN, CDR2 SVGIG (reference sequence). The trim removed 0 bases at V and 6 bases at J, leaving 7 bases unmatched. CDR3 coding DNA: TGTGCCTGGAGTGTACGCGGGGGGGCATACGATACGCAGTATTTT. Translated: CAWSVRGGAYDTQYF.

The chain recombines TRBV7-2 with TRBJ2-4, with 8 positions matching TRBD2. V shed 4 bases and J 3 bases; nucleotides not matched to a gene: 2. CDR3 size: 14 residues. Germline loops: CDR1 SGHTA, CDR2 FQGNSA. Here the CDR3 DNA reads TGTGCCAGCAGCTCCCGGGGGGGCAAAAACATTCAGTACTTC. This encodes CASSSRGGKNIQYF.

The genes are TRBV28 and TRBJ2-1; D call uncertain. V was shortened by 4 bases and J by 5 bases, with 9 bases between the two germline ends. The CDR3 extends over 13 amino acids. Germline V gene lookup returns CDR1 MDHEN and CDR2 SYDVKM. CDR3 sequence: CASSSQLDNEQFF. The CDR3 DNA reads as TGTGCCAGCAGTTCCCAACTTGACAATGAGCAGTTCTTC.

The V gene is TRBV6-6, the J gene TRBJ1-1; perhaps TRBD1 as D (5 bases). The CDR3 spans 14 residues. Germline V gene lookup returns CDR1 MNHNY and CDR2 SVGAGI (reference sequence). V was clipped by 3 bases and J by 0 bases, with 8 bases between them. Here the CDR3 DNA reads TGTGCCAGCAGTTATGACAGCATGAACACTGAAGCTTTCTTT. Residues: CASSYDSMNTEAFF.

This clonotype was observed once. The J gene is TRBJ1-1, the V gene TRBV7-9; no firm D call. V was clipped by 6 bases and J by 0 bases, with 11 bases between them. In germline, CDR1 is SEHNR, CDR2 FQNEAQ (reference sequence). The CDR3 consists of 14 residues. The CDR3, as DNA: TGTGCCAGCAGTCCCCGGGCGATGAACACTGAAGCTTTCTTT. This gives the protein CASSPRAMNTEAFF.

As regards this clonotype: Germline and junction disagree at one end, which may indicate a read error. This chain uses TRBV3-1 with TRBJ2-7; D possibly corresponds to TRBD2 (5 bases). This CDR3 spans 14 amino acids. Germline CDR1 reads LGHDT; CDR2 reads YNNKEL (reference sequence). DNA for the CDR3: TGTGCCAGCACCCAAGGTGAGCGGTACTACGAGCAGTACTTC. Translating gives CASTQGERYYEQYF.

The chain couples TRBV29-1 to TRBJ1-5; D is undetermined. The germline CDR1 and CDR2 sequences are SQVTM and ANQGSEA. V was pared by 2 bases and J by 3 bases, with 8 bases between. CDR3 length: 13 amino acids. The CDR3 bases are TGCAGCGTTGAAATCGGTGCCAATCAGCCCCAGCATTTT. Translating it yields CSVEIGANQPQHF.

This rearrangement joins TRBV20-1 to TRBJ2-3; 14 positions agree with TRBD2. Germline V gene data show CDR1 as DFQATT and CDR2 as SNEGSKA (reference sequence). The CDR3 has 17 residues. Trimming cost V 2 bases and J 0 bases; bases outside gene matches: 4. CDR3 residues: CSARRTSGRTSTDTQYF. DNA of the CDR3: TGCAGTGCTAGACGGACTAGCGGGAGGACGAGCACAGATACGCAGTATTTT.

The chain carries TRBV24-1 and TRBJ2-1; D is unclear. The germline CDR1 and CDR2 sequences are KGHDR and SFDVKD. The V end lost 1 base, the J end lost 7 bases, and 7 bases lay between the germline ends. This CDR3 comprises 13 residues. The CDR3 bases are TGTGCCACCAGTGATTTCAGAAGAAATGAGCAGTTCTTC. Translating gives CATSDFRRNEQFF.

V is TRBV30 and J is TRBJ1-2; no definite D call. CDR1 and CDR2 (germline): GTSNPN, SVGIG (reference sequence). V was trimmed by 4 bases and J by 4 bases, leaving 16 bases between them. The CDR3 length is 14 residues. CDR3 in amino acids: CAWTAHSGTYGYTF. The CDR3 nucleotides are TGTGCCTGGACGGCCCACTCGGGAACCTATGGCTACACCTTC. The variable domain in full, with the rest retrieved from reference TRBV30 and TRBJ1-2, is SQTIHQWPATLVQPVGSPLSLECTVEGTSNPNLYWYRQAAGRGLQLLFYSVGIGQISSEVPQNLSASRPQDRQFILSSKKLLLSDSGFYLCAWTAHSGTYGYTFGSGTRLTVV.

The DNA of the CDR3 is TGTGCCAGCAGCTTAACGGACTGGACGGGCACCCAGTACTTC. It is translated as CASSLTDWTGTQYF. The chain recombines TRBV7-3 with TRBJ2-5; D may be TRBD2 (5 bases). Germline values: CDR1 SGHTA, CDR2 FQGTGA. The CDR3 is 14 amino acids. V was shortened by 0 bases and J by 8 bases, with 13 bases between the two germline ends.

This chain uses TRBV7-2 with TRBJ2-7; D remains ambiguous. CDR1 is SGHTA, CDR2 FQGNSA, per germline. The CDR3 covers 15 residues. The ends were cut back, 5 bases at V and 2 bases at J, with 16 bases in the middle. The CDR3 region is CASSRNRVQTYEQYF. The CDR3, as DNA: TGTGCCAGCAGCCGAAATCGGGTCCAGACCTACGAGCAGTACTTC.

The chain employs TRBV28 and TRBJ2-3; TRBD2 agrees at 8 bases. CDR3 length: 13 amino acids. V lost 8 bases to trimming and J lost 6 bases; unmatched junction nucleotides: 7. CDR1 and CDR2 from the germline V gene are MDHEN and SYDVKM. The CDR3 nucleotides are TGTGCCAGCTACAACGGGGGGGCCGATACGCAGTATTTT. It encodes CASYNGGADTQYF.

The chain employs TRBV7-2 and TRBJ1-5; TRBD1 is a possible D gene (6 bases). Trimming removed 5 bases at V and 0 bases at J, with 11 bases between. The CDR3 is 15 residues long. Germline lookup yields CDR1 SGHTA and CDR2 FQGNSA. DNA for the CDR3: TGTGCCAGCAGCATAGGACAGAATAGCAATCAGCCCCAGCATTTT. It translates to CASSIGQNSNQPQHF.

Only one count was recorded for this clonotype. The chain carries TRBV19 and TRBJ2-2; D not certain. Germline CDR1 and CDR2: LNHDA and SQIVND (reference sequence). Trimming pared 2 bases from V and 5 bases from J, leaving 3 bases between. This CDR3 is built from 12 residues. CDR3 nucleotides: TGTGCCAGTAGTATAAGGACCGGGGAGCTGTTTTTT. It translates to CASSIRTGELFF.

This clonotype was seen just once. The chain employs TRBV7-9 and TRBJ2-5; possibly TRBD1 for D (6 bases). With 3 bases removed from V and 1 base from J, the gap between germline ends came to 12 bases. The germline CDR1 and CDR2 sequences are SEHNR and FQNEAQ (reference sequence). This CDR3 has 15 residues. CDR3 DNA sequence: TGTGCCAGCAGCTTCAGGGGTTTGGGCCAAGAGACCCAGTACTTC. It is translated as CASSFRGLGQETQYF. Combining the CDR3 with reference TRBV7-9 and TRBJ2-5 gives the whole variable domain DTGVSQNPRHKITKRGQNVTFRCDPISEHNRLYWYRQTLGQGPEFLTYFQNEAQLEKSRLLSDRFSAERPKGSFSTLEIQRTEQGDSAMYLCASSFRGLGQETQYFGPGTRLLVL.

V is TRBV6-4 and J is TRBJ2-1; no clear D gene. CDR3 length: 13 amino acids. The germline V gene has CDR1 MRHNA and CDR2 SNTAGT. V gave up 2 bases and J gave up 3 bases, with 5 bases separating them. The CDR3 DNA sequence: TGTGCCAGCAGTGACGGGTTCTACAATGAGCAGTTCTTC. Translated: CASSDGFYNEQFF.

This chain links TRBV2 with TRBJ2-7; D unresolved. The V end lost 2 bases, the J end lost 2 bases, and 4 bases lay between the germline ends. Germline CDR1 reads SNHLY; CDR2 reads FYNNEI. The CDR3 runs 12 residues. CDR3 sequence (DNA): TGTGCCAGCAGTGAAACTACCTACGAGCAGTACTTC. Translation gives CASSETTYEQYF.

The chain couples TRBV5-4 to TRBJ1-2; D may be TRBD1 (5 bases). Germline V CDR1 and CDR2: SGHNT, YYREEE (reference sequence). This CDR3 region has 13 residues. V shed 4 bases and J shed 5 bases, with 12 bases lying between them. The chain's CDR3 is CASSRGLGYGYTF. The CDR3 DNA is TGTGCCAGCAGCCGGGGGTTGGGATATGGCTACACCTTC. The full variable domain, in which reference TRBV5-4 and TRBJ1-2 provide the parts outside the CDR3, is ETGVTQSPTHLIKTRGQQVTLRCSSQSGHNTVSWYQQALGQGPQFIFQYYREEENGRGNFPPRFSGLQFPNYSSELNVNALELDDSALYLCASSRGLGYGYTFGSGTRLTVV.

The rearrangement joins TRBV4-2 to TRBJ1-2, with 7 positions matching TRBD1. The CDR3 has 14 amino acids. The V segment lost 2 bases and the J segment 2 bases; nucleotides outside the gene matches: 2. The germline V gene encodes CDR1 LGHNA and CDR2 YNFKEQ. CDR3 in amino acids: CASSQPGQNYGYTF. The CDR3 DNA reads TGTGCCAGCAGCCAACCGGGACAGAACTATGGCTACACCTTC.

The chain combines TRBV10-3 with TRBJ2-2, with TRBD1 matching 8 bases. This CDR3 contains 16 residues. The germline CDR1 and CDR2 sequences are ENHRY and SYGVKD. V lost 0 bases and J lost 1; bases outside the gene matches: 1. The CDR3 reads CAISESDRENTGELFF. CDR3 DNA sequence: TGTGCCATCAGTGAGTCGGACAGGGAGAACACCGGGGAGCTGTTTTTT.

V and J are TRBV28 and TRBJ2-7, with D perhaps matching TRBD1 or TRBD2 (5 bases each). Deletions cut 1 base from V and 6 bases from J, with 13 bases between. This CDR3 has 14 residues. Germline CDR1 MDHEN, CDR2 SYDVKM. The chain's CDR3 is CASSLLAGSFEQYF. CDR3 sequence (DNA): TGTGCCAGCAGTTTATTGGCAGGGAGTTTCGAGCAGTACTTC. Combining the CDR3 with reference TRBV28 and TRBJ2-7 gives the whole variable domain DVKVTQSSRYLVKRTGEKVFLECVQDMDHENMFWYRQDPGLGLRLIYFSYDVKMKEKGDIPEGYSVSREKKERFSLILESASTNQTSMYLCASSLLAGSFEQYFGPGTRLTVT.

This chain joins TRBV2 and TRBJ1-1; TRBD1 matches at 8 bases. The V gene end was trimmed by 6 bases and the J gene end by 2 bases; junction bases not matched to a gene: 8. The CDR3 has 15 residues. Per germline, CDR1 SNHLY and CDR2 FYNNEI. CDR3 loop: CASRQAGQENTEAFF. The DNA for the CDR3 is TGTGCCAGCAGACAGGCGGGACAGGAAAACACTGAAGCTTTCTTT.